This paragraph reports one T cell receptor (beta chain). Vbeta (60) and Jbeta (13) primers were used in the PCR. Measured with immunoSEQ multiplex PCR; TCRdb has only the in-frame clones, and not every one. The sample has about 92,000 clones, over 70% seen once. The sample is drawn from a study of cytomegalovirus exposure and HLA in healthy donors. The CDR3 is 14 amino acids. Germline values: CDR1 GTSNPN, CDR2 SVGIG (reference sequence). V shed 4 bases and J 8 bases; nucleotides not matched to a gene: 13. Sequenced: PBMCs. The rearrangement joins TRBV30 to TRBJ2-7; 8 bases align to TRBD2. The clonotype originates from a girl aged 2 to 9 in good health and CMV-seropositive. The CDR3 nucleotides read TGTGCCTGGACAGCGGGAGTCCCAGGTAAACAGCAGTACTTC. Translating gives CAWTAGVPGKQQYF.